The 4 T cell receptor beta chains in this list originate from one sample, sequenced in a study of human thymus T cells. From resections taken during corrective heart surgery, the thymus tissue was obtained. Profiled with immunoSEQ multiplex PCR; TCRdb holds only in-frame clones, not every one. The profile covers some 130,000 clones, with about 94% appearing a single time and 0.02% to 0.03% taken by the ten largest. The sequencing sample was made of thymus tissue. The receptors stem from a boy in the first two years of life with a congenital heart defect but otherwise immunologically healthy.

The chain has TRBV29-1 and TRBJ2-7; D perhaps matches TRBD1 (5 bases). The CDR3 is 13 residues long. Trimming took off 3 bases at V and 6 bases at J, with 15 bases between the two ends. The germline V gene has CDR1 SQVTM and CDR2 ANQGSEA. Here the CDR3 reads CSVDDPQQGEQYF. The CDR3 coding sequence is TGCAGCGTTGATGACCCGCAGCAGGGCGAGCAGTACTTC.

In this sample, this clone turned up once. The chain couples TRBV14 to TRBJ2-6, with a weak D call TRBD2 (6 bases). This CDR3 comprises 13 residues. V dropped 6 bases and J dropped 10 bases, with 13 bases sitting between them. The germline V gene has CDR1 SGHDN and CDR2 FVKESK. CDR3 sequence reads: CASRPSGQNVLTF. The CDR3 DNA reads as TGTGCCAGCAGGCCAAGCGGGCAAAACGTCCTGACTTTC.

The V call is TRBV4-3, the J call TRBJ1-5, with D uncertain. V was clipped by 3 bases and J by 5 bases, with 8 bases between them. The CDR3 covers 13 residues. In germline, CDR1 is LGHNA, CDR2 YSLEER. CDR3 DNA: TGCGCCAGCAGCCAGGGTCTTTATCAGCCCCAGCATTTT. It encodes CASSQGLYQPQHF.

This chain uses TRBV7-2 with TRBJ2-7, with TRBD2 identical over 8 bases. Germline V gene sequence: CDR1 SGHTA, CDR2 FQGNSA. This CDR3 spans 16 amino acids. Trimming cost V 0 bases and J 2 bases; bases outside gene matches: 6. The DNA for the CDR3 is TGTGCCAGCAGCTTAGCAGCGCGGGGGGCTCCCTACGAGCAGTACTTC. Protein: CASSLAARGAPYEQYF.